What follows are 27 T cell receptor beta chains derived from one specimen sequenced in a study of T cells in Graves' hyperthyroidism and ophthalmopathy. TCR beta CDR3 regions were amplified from RNA transcripts. A set of HTBI primers served as the primers for a first-round RT-PCR of the TCR CDR3. A single record per CDR3 protein comes from TCRdb applying MiXCR to the multiplex PCR reads. The sample includes roughly 500,000 distinct CDR3 sequences, 11% to 15% seen only once; the top ten take 5.8%. Specimen: blood. Source of these receptors: a woman in her 30s with Graves' hyperthyroidism that later progressed to Graves' ophthalmopathy.

This clonotype has a count of ten or more. V and J are TRBV6-1 and TRBJ1-4; TRBD1 might be the D (5 bases). The CDR3 consists of 15 residues. Trimming pared 7 bases from V and 1 base from J, leaving 13 bases between. The germline V gene has CDR1 MNHNS and CDR2 SASEGT. In nucleotides, the CDR3 is TGTGCCAGCACCTCTCCAGGGCTAACTAATGAAAAACTGTTTTTT. This translates into CASTSPGLTNEKLFF.

This clonotype appeared a single time. The rearrangement joins TRBV27 to TRBJ1-1; D not certain. Trimming removed 5 bases at V and 4 bases at J, with 8 bases between. CDR3 length equals 12 residues. Germline V gene lookup returns CDR1 MNHEY and CDR2 SMNVEV (reference sequence). CDR3 coding DNA: TGTGCCAGCAGTCCGACATTCACTGAAGCTTTCTTT. Encoded protein: CASSPTFTEAFF.

The CDR3 DNA reads as TGTGCCAGCAGTTACTCGAAGAGGGGCGATTCCTACGAGCAGTACTTC. This encodes CASSYSKRGDSYEQYF. The chain joins TRBV6-2 or TRBV6-3 to TRBJ2-7; D possibly uses TRBD1 or TRBD2 (5 bases each). The germline CDR1 and CDR2 sequences are MNHEY and SVGEGT. The V gene lost 0 bases and the J gene lost 1 base, with 13 bases spanning the gap. The CDR3 sequence is 16 residues long.

This clonotype was seen repeatedly, ten times or more. This sequence joins TRBV28 and TRBJ1-4; TRBD1 is a possible D gene (5 bases). CDR1 MDHEN and CDR2 SYDVKM come from the germline V gene. This CDR3 is built from 15 residues. V lost 2 bases, J lost 4 bases, and 11 bases lay in between. The CDR3 DNA is TGTGCCAGCAGTTTAGCAGACAGAGATAATGAAAAACTGTTTTTT. It is translated as CASSLADRDNEKLFF.

This chain uses TRBV9 with TRBJ1-1; D possibly corresponds to TRBD1 (6 bases). The CDR3 length is 15 residues. V was pared by 0 bases and J by 8 bases, with 17 bases between. Germline V gene lookup returns CDR1 SGDLS and CDR2 YYNGEE. The CDR3 loop reads CASSVGDRPHAEAFF. CDR3 bases: TGTGCCAGCAGCGTAGGAGACAGGCCCCATGCCGAAGCTTTCTTT.

This clonotype came up a few times. The chain employs TRBV4-1 and TRBJ1-1; the D gene is possibly TRBD1 (5 bases). CDR1 is MGHRA, CDR2 YSYEKL, per germline. CDR3 length equals 16 residues. Trimming removed 3 bases at V and 1 base at J, with 15 bases between. In DNA form, the CDR3 reads TGCGCCAGCAGCCAGGTACCTGGACAAAAGAACACTGAAGCTTTCTTT. This codes for CASSQVPGQKNTEAFF.

The chain has TRBV4-1 and TRBJ2-1; the D gene is possibly TRBD2 (5 bases). V was shortened by 0 bases and J by 5 bases, with 14 bases between the two germline ends. This CDR3 contains 16 residues. Germline V lookup: CDR1 MGHRA, CDR2 YSYEKL. Written as DNA, the CDR3 is TGCGCCAGCAGCCAAGAGTCGTACGGGCGGGACAATGAGCAGTTCTTC. Translated, it gives CASSQESYGRDNEQFF.

This chain connects TRBV20-1 to TRBJ2-7, with 11 bases that match TRBD2. CDR1 and CDR2 from the germline V gene are DFQATT and SNEGSKA (reference sequence). This CDR3 is 15 amino acids long. The V segment lost 4 bases and the J segment 3 bases; nucleotides outside the gene matches: 8. The CDR3 protein is CSAKSGTSGIYEQYF. CDR3 sequence (DNA): TGCAGTGCTAAGTCCGGGACTAGCGGAATCTACGAGCAGTACTTC.

In its sample, this clonotype was seen many times. The V call is TRBV30, the J call TRBJ2-1; tentatively, D is TRBD2 (6 bases). This CDR3 comprises 11 residues. Trimming cost V 2 bases and J 13 bases, with 12 bases left between them. The germline V gene encodes CDR1 GTSNPN and CDR2 SVGIG (reference sequence). The CDR3 bases are TGTGCCTGGAGTAAACGGGGGACCCAGTTCTTC. Translating it yields CAWSKRGTQFF.

This chain links TRBV24-1 with TRBJ2-5; D unresolved. Germline V gene lookup returns CDR1 KGHDR and CDR2 SFDVKD. V dropped 4 bases and J dropped 7 bases, with 9 bases sitting between them. This CDR3 is 12 amino acids long. CDR3 amino acids: CATSDQRATQYF. The CDR3 DNA sequence: TGTGCCACCAGTGACCAACGCGCGACCCAGTACTTC.

V is TRBV29-1 and J is TRBJ2-2; 10 bases map to TRBD2. The germline V gene encodes CDR1 SQVTM and CDR2 ANQGSEA. Losses at the gene ends were 4 bases for V and 2 bases for J; bases not matched to a gene: 4. This CDR3 is built from 15 residues. CDR3 sequence: CSVGQLAGNTGELFF. The CDR3 DNA sequence: TGCAGCGTTGGTCAACTAGCGGGAAACACCGGGGAGCTGTTTTTT.

This clonotype was seen many times. The V call is TRBV6-1, the J call TRBJ1-6; unclear D gene. CDR1 and CDR2 from the germline V gene are MNHNS and SASEGT. The CDR3 spans 14 residues. Trimming shortened V by 7 bases and J by 10 bases, and 17 bases separated the two germline ends. The chain's CDR3 is CASTQTNHPSPLHF. The CDR3, as DNA: TGTGCCAGCACCCAAACAAACCACCCATCACCCCTCCACTTT.

This clonotype has ten or more counts. V is TRBV12-3 or TRBV12-4 and J is TRBJ1-1, with 9 bases fitting TRBD1. This CDR3 spans 15 amino acids. Trimming cost V 5 bases and J 5 bases; bases outside gene matches: 9. This chain's CDR3 is CASSPLQGARTEAFF. In nucleotides, the CDR3 is TGTGCCAGCAGTCCACTACAGGGGGCGAGGACTGAAGCTTTCTTT.

This clonotype has ten or more counts. The V gene is TRBV12-3 or TRBV12-4, the J gene TRBJ2-7; weak D call: TRBD1 (6 bases). The ends were cut back, 3 bases at V and 3 bases at J, with 15 bases in the middle. The CDR3 sequence is 15 residues long. The CDR3 loop is CASSFGRGRGYEQYF. The DNA for the CDR3 is TGTGCCAGCAGTTTTGGTCGGGGCAGGGGCTACGAGCAGTACTTC.

The CDR3 here is CASSQLAGAVYEQYF. CDR3 in DNA: TGTGCCAGCTCCCAACTAGCGGGAGCCGTCTACGAGCAGTACTTC. The genes are TRBV27 and TRBJ2-7, with 11 positions matching TRBD2. Trimming took 8 bases from V and 3 from J; bases not matched to a gene: 9. Germline V gene data show CDR1 as MNHEY and CDR2 as SMNVEV (reference sequence). This CDR3 has 15 residues.

This clonotype was seen repeatedly, ten times or more. The gene calls are TRBV12-3 or TRBV12-4 and TRBJ2-6; D remains unclear. This CDR3 region has 15 residues. Deletions cut 2 bases from V and 1 base from J, with 6 bases between. CDR3 DNA: TGTGCCAGCAGTTTACGGGTTTCTGGGGCCAACGTCCTGACTTTC. Translating gives CASSLRVSGANVLTF.

In this sample, this clonotype turned up many times. This chain uses TRBV12-3 or TRBV12-4 with TRBJ1-2; D not resolved. V lost 8 bases and J 0 bases, leaving 13 bases between the germline ends. The CDR3 has 14 amino acids. CDR3 loop: CASATSGSNYGYTF. CDR3 coding DNA: TGTGCCAGCGCCACCAGCGGGTCTAACTATGGCTACACCTTC.

This clonotype was observed at least ten times. This sequence joins TRBV18 and TRBJ1-2, with D perhaps TRBD1 (5 bases). Trimming pared 1 base from V and 7 bases from J, leaving 13 bases between. The CDR3 runs to 14 residues. Germline CDR1 reads KGHSH; CDR2 reads LQKENI. The CDR3 protein is CASSPQRQGLGYTF. The CDR3, as DNA: TGTGCCAGCTCACCACAGCGGCAGGGCCTTGGCTACACCTTC.

This clonotype was seen many times. The rearrangement joins TRBV20-1 to TRBJ2-7; 11 nucleotides agree with TRBD2. CDR1 and CDR2 (germline): DFQATT, SNEGSKA (reference sequence). The CDR3 sequence is 16 residues long. Germline trimming cut 5 bases from V and 0 bases from J; bases unmatched to any gene: 9. This chain's CDR3 is CSAFGTSGSSSYEQYF. CDR3 bases: TGCAGTGCTTTCGGGACTAGCGGCTCCTCCTCCTACGAGCAGTACTTC.

The sample holds many counts of this clonotype. This chain joins TRBV6-6 and TRBJ2-5; no clear D gene. Germline V lookup: CDR1 MNHNY, CDR2 SVGAGI (reference sequence). The CDR3 has 16 residues. V was clipped by 2 bases and J by 5 bases, with 18 bases between them. CDR3 sequence reads: CASSYARSFVSETQYF. The CDR3 region has the DNA TGTGCCAGCAGTTACGCGAGGAGCTTCGTGAGCGAGACCCAGTACTTC.

This clonotype was picked up many times. This sequence joins TRBV7-2 and TRBJ1-2, with D maybe TRBD1 (5 bases). Germline CDR1 and CDR2: SGHTA and FQGNSA. The CDR3 runs to 15 residues. Trimming stripped 2 bases from V and 2 bases from J, with 12 bases between. CDR3 in amino acids: CASSLFWGENYGYTF. The CDR3 DNA sequence: TGTGCCAGCAGCTTATTTTGGGGGGAAAACTATGGCTACACCTTC. Using reference TRBV7-2 and TRBJ1-2 for the parts outside the CDR3, the full variable domain is GAGVSQSPSNKVTEKGKDVELRCDPISGHTALYWYRQSLGQGLEFLIYFQGNSAPDKSGLPSDRFSAERTGGSVSTLTIQRTQQEDSAVYLCASSLFWGENYGYTFGSGTRLTVV.

This clonotype was counted many times. V usage is TRBV20-1 and J usage is TRBJ2-7; a weak D match, TRBD1 (6 bases). Germline V gene sequence: CDR1 DFQATT, CDR2 SNEGSKA (reference sequence). The CDR3 spans 14 residues. The V gene lost 0 bases and the J gene lost 6 bases, with 15 bases spanning the gap. The CDR3 spells CSARDATGGGEQYF. As DNA, the CDR3 is TGCAGTGCTAGAGACGCGACAGGTGGCGGCGAGCAGTACTTC.

The chain is built from TRBV6-1 and TRBJ2-1; 8 nucleotides align to TRBD2. Germline CDR1 MNHNS, CDR2 SASEGT. The CDR3 length is 14 residues. The CDR3 DNA reads as TGTGTATCGGCTAGCGGGTTGTCCTACAATGAGCAGTTCTTC. Encoded protein: CVSASGLSYNEQFF.

In this sample, this clonotype turned up many times. CDR3: CAIPGEAFF. The DNA of the CDR3 is TGTGCCATACCGGGAGAGGCTTTCTTT. This chain uses TRBV10-3 with TRBJ1-1; D gene unclear. The germline V and J ends were trimmed by 9 bases and 11 bases, with 10 bases remaining between them. Germline V lookup: CDR1 ENHRY, CDR2 SYGVKD. The length of the CDR3 is 9 residues.

This chain joins TRBV4-3 and TRBJ1-1, with a possible D match to TRBD1 (5 bases). Germline CDR1 reads LGHNA; CDR2 reads YSLEER. V lost 0 bases and J 4 bases, leaving 9 bases between the germline ends. There are 14 residues in the CDR3. The CDR3 loop is CASSQDHGGTEAFF. For the CDR3, the DNA is TGCGCCAGCAGCCAAGACCATGGGGGCACTGAAGCTTTCTTT.

A remark on this clonotype: A much larger clone differs by one base, so this may be a read error. The chain is built from TRBV7-6 and TRBJ2-5, with 8 nucleotides matching TRBD2. CDR1 is SGHVS and CDR2 is FNYEAQ in the germline V gene. This CDR3 contains 13 residues. The DNA for the CDR3 is TGTGCCATCAGCTTCAGCGGGAGCGAGACCCAGTACTTC. Translating it yields CAISFSGSETQYF. Combining the CDR3 with reference TRBV7-6 and TRBJ2-5 gives the whole variable domain GAGVSQSPRYKVTKRGQDVALRCDPISGHVSLYWYRQALGQGPEFLTYFNYEAQQDKSGLPNDRFSAERPEGSISTLTIQRTEQRDSAMYRCAISFSGSETQYFGPGTRLLVL.

Many counts were recorded for this clonotype. The J gene is TRBJ2-3, the V gene TRBV5-1, with D unclear. The CDR3 is 14 amino acids. In germline, CDR1 is SGHRS, CDR2 YFSETQ. V lost 4 bases, J lost 4 bases, and 13 bases lay in between. The CDR3 DNA reads as TGCGCCAGCAGCCTCGAGGAAATGGCAGATACGCAGTATTTT. Protein sequence: CASSLEEMADTQYF. The variable domain in full, completed from reference TRBV5-1 and TRBJ2-3, reads KAGVTQTPRYLIKTRGQQVTLSCSPISGHRSVSWYQQTPGQGLQFLFEYFSETQRNKGNFPGRFSGRQFSNSRSEMNVSTLELGDSALYLCASSLEEMADTQYFGPGTRLTVL.